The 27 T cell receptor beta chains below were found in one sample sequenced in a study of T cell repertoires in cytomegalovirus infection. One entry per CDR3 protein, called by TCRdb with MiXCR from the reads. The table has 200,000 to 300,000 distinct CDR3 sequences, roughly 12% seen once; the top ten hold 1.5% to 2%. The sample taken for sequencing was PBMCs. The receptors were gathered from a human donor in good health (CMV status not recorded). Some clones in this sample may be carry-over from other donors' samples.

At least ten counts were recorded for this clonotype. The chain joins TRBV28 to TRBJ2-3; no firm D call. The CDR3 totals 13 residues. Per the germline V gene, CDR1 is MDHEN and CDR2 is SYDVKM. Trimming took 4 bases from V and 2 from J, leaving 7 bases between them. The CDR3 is CASSSLATDTQYF. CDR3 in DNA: TGTGCCAGCAGTTCGTTGGCCACAGATACGCAGTATTTT.

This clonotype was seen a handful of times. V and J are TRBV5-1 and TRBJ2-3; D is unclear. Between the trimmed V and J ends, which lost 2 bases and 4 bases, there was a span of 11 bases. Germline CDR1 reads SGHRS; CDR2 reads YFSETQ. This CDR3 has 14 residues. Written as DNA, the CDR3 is TGCGCCAGCAGCTTAAGTGCCCCGGCAGATACGCAGTATTTT. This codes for CASSLSAPADTQYF.

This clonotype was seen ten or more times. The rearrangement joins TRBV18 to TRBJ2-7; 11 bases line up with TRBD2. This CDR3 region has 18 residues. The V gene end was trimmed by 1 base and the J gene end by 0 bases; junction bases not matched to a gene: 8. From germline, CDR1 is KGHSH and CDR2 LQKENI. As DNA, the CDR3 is TGTGCCAGCTCACCACTTCCCGGGACTAGCGGATCCTCCTACGAGCAGTACTTC. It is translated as CASSPLPGTSGSSYEQYF.

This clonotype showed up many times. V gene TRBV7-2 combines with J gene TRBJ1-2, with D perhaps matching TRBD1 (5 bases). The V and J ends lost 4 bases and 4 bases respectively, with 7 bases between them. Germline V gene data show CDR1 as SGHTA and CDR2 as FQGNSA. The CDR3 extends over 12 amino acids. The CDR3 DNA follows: TGTGCCAGCAGCTCTGACAGCTATGGCTACACCTTC. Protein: CASSSDSYGYTF.

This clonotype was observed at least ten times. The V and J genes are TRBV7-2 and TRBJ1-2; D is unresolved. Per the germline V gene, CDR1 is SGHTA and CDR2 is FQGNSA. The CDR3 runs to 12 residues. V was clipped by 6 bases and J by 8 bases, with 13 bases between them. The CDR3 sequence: CASSPYRWGYTF. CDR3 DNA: TGTGCCAGCAGTCCCTACCGTTGGGGCTACACCTTC.

The CDR3 region is CSVVWGSANEKLFF. CDR3 DNA: TGCAGCGTCGTTTGGGGGTCAGCTAATGAAAAACTGTTTTTT. The V and J genes are TRBV29-1 and TRBJ1-4; possible D gene TRBD1, 5 bases. Per germline, CDR1 SQVTM and CDR2 ANQGSEA. V lost 6 bases to trimming and J lost 3 bases, with 14 bases between them. The CDR3 contains 14 residues.

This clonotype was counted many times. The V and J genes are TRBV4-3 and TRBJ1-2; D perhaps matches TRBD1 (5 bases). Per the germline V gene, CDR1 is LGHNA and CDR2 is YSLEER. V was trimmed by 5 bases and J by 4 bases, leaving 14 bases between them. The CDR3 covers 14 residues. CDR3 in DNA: TGCGCCAGCAGCTCCCGGTGGGGGACCTATGGCTACACCTTC. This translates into CASSSRWGTYGYTF.

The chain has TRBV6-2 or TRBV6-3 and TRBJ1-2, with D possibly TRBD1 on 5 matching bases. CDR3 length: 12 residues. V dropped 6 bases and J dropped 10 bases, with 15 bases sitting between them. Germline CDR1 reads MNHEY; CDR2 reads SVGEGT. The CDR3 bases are TGTGCCAGCAGCATAGGTCAGGGAGCCTACACCTTC. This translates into CASSIGQGAYTF.

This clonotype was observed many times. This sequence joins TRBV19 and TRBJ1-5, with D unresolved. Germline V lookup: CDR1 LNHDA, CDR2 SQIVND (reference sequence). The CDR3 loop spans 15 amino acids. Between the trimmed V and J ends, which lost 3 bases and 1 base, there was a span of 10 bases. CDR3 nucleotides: TGTGCCAGTAGTATCGCAGAATCAAGCAATCAGCCCCAGCATTTT. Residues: CASSIAESSNQPQHF.

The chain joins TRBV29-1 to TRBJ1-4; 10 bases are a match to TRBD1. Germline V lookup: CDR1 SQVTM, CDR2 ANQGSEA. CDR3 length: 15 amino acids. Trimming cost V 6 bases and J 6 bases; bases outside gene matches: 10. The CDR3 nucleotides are TGCAGCGTGCGAGCCCCGGGACAGGGGTATGAAAAACTGTTTTTT. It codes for CSVRAPGQGYEKLFF.

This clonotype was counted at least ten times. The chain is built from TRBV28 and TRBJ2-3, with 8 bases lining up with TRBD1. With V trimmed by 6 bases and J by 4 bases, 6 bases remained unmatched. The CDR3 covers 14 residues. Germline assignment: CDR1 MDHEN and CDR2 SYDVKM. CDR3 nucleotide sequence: TGTGCCAGCAGGGAGACAGGGGCCTCAGATACGCAGTATTTT. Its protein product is CASRETGASDTQYF.

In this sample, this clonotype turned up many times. CDR3 sequence reads: CASSLRAGGLGYGYTF. The CDR3, as DNA: TGTGCCAGCAGTTTAAGGGCAGGGGGCCTGGGCTATGGCTACACCTTC. V and J are TRBV12-3 or TRBV12-4 and TRBJ1-2; TRBD1 matches at 8 bases. The trim removed 2 bases at V and 4 bases at J, leaving 9 bases unmatched. The CDR3 sequence is 16 residues long.

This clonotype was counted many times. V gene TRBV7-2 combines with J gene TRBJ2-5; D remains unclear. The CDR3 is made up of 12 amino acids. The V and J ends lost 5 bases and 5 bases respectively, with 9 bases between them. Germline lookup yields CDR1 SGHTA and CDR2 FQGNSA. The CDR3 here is CASSPYDETQYF. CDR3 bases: TGTGCCAGCAGCCCCTACGACGAGACCCAGTACTTC.

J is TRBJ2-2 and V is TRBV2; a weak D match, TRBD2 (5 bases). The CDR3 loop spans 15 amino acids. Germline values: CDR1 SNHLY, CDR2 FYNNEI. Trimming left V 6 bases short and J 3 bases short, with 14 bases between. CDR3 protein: CASRRVLGDTGELFF. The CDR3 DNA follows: TGTGCCAGCAGGAGGGTTTTGGGAGACACCGGGGAGCTGTTTTTT.

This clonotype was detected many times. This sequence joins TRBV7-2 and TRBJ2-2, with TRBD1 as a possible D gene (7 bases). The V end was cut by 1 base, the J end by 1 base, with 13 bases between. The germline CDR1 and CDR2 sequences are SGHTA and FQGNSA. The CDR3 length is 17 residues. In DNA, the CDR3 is TGTGCCAGCAGCTTAGTCCGGCAGGGGGGGAACACCGGGGAGCTGTTTTTT. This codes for CASSLVRQGGNTGELFF.

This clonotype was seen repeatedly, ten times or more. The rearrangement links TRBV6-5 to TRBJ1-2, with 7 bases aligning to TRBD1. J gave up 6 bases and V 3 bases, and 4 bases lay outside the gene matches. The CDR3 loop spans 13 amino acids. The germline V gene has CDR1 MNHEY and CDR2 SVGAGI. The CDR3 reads CASSYQGEDGYTF. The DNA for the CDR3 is TGTGCCAGCAGTTATCAGGGGGAAGATGGCTACACCTTC.

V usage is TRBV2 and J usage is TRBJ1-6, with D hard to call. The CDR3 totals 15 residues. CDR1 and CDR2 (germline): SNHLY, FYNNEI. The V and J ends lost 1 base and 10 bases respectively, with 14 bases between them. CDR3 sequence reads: CASSEGPGERSPLHF. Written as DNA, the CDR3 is TGTGCCAGCAGTGAAGGCCCAGGTGAGAGATCACCCCTCCACTTT.

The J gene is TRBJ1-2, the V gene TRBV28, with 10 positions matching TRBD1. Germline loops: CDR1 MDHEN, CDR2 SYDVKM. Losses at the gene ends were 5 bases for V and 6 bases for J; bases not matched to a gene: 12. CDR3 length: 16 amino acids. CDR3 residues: CASSGGQGIVNHGYTF. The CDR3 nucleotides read TGTGCCAGCAGTGGGGGACAGGGGATTGTCAACCATGGCTACACCTTC.

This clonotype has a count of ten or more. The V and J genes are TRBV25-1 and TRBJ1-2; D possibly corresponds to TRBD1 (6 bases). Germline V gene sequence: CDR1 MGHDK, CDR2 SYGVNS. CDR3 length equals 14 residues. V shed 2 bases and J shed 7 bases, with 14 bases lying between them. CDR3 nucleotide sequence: TGTGCCAGCAGTGAACGGGGGCAGAGAGGTGGCTACACCTTC. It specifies CASSERGQRGGYTF.

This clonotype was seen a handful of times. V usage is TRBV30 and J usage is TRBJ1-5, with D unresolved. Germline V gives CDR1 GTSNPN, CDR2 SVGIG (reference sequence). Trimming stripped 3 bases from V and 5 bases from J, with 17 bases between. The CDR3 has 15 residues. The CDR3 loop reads CAWSQGQVGDQPQHF. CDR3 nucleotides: TGTGCCTGGAGCCAAGGGCAAGTGGGCGATCAGCCCCAGCATTTT. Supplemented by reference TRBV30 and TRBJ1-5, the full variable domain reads SQTIHQWPATLVQPVGSPLSLECTVEGTSNPNLYWYRQAAGRGLQLLFYSVGIGQISSEVPQNLSASRPQDRQFILSSKKLLLSDSGFYLCAWSQGQVGDQPQHFGDGTRLSIL.

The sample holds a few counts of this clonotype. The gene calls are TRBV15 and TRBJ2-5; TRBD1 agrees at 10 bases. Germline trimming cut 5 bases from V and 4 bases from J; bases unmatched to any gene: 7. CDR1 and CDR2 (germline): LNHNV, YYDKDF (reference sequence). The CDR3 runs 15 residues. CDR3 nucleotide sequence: TGTGCCACCAGCGGGGACAGGGGAGGGGGAGAGACCCAGTACTTC. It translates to CATSGDRGGGETQYF.

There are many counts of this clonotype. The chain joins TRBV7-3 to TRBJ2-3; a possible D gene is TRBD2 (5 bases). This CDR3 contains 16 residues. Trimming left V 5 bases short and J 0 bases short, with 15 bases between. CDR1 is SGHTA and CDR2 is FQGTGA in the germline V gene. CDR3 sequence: CASSPGAEPSTDTQYF. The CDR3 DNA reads TGTGCCAGCAGCCCCGGAGCGGAGCCGAGCACAGATACGCAGTATTTT.

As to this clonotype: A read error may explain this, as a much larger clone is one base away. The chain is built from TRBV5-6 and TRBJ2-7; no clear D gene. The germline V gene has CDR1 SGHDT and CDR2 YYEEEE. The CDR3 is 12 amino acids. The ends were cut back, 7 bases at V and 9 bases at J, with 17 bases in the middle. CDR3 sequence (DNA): TGTGCCAGCGGTTATGAAGGACGGCTGCAGTACTTC. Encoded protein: CASGYEGRLQYF. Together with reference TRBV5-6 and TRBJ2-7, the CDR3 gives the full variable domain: DAGVTQSPTHLIKTRGQQVTLRCSPKSGHDTVSWYQQALGQGPQFIFQYYEEEERQRGNFPDRFSGHQFPNYSSELNVNALLLGDSALYLCASGYEGRLQYFGPGTRLTVT.

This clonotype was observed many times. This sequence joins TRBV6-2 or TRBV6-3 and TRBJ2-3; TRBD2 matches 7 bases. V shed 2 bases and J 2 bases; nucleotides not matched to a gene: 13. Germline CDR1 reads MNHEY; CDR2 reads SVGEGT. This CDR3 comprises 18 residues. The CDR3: CASSYIPAPGGYTDTQYF. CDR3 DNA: TGTGCCAGCAGTTACATCCCAGCTCCGGGGGGATACACAGATACGCAGTATTTT.

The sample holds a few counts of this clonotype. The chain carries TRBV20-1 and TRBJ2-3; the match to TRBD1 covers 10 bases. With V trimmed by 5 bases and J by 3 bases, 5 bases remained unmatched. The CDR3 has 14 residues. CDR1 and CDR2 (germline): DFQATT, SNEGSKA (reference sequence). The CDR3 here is CSALDRGLTDTQYF. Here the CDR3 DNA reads TGCAGTGCTTTAGACAGGGGGCTAACAGATACGCAGTATTTT.

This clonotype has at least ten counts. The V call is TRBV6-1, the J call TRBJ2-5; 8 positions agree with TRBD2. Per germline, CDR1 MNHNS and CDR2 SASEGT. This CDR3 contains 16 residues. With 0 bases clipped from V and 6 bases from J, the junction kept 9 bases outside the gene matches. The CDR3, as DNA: TGTGCCAGCAGTGAAGCCCAAGCGGGAGTGGCGAAGACCCAGTACTTC. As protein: CASSEAQAGVAKTQYF.

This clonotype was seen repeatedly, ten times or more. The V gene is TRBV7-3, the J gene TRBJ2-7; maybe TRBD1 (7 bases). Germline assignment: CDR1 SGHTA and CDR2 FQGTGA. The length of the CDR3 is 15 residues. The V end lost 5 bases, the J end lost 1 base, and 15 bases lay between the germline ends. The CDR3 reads CASSQGGRGSYEQYF. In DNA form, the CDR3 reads TGTGCCAGCAGCCAGGGGGGACGCGGTTCCTACGAGCAGTACTTC.